This T cell receptor (beta chain) was recorded in a study of CD8 T cells in ankylosing spondylitis (dated by TCRdb to 2016 to 2017). About the full investigation: The study set out to find disease-linked TCR variants by profiling T cell receptor beta repertoires in ankylosing spondylitis patients and healthy donors. Peripheral blood was sampled, and synovial fluid was also collected from ankylosing spondylitis patients. The whole study cohort included over a hundred healthy donors and 20 to 30 ankylosing spondylitis patients. The full study reports these points: Some motif variants had previously been reported in the synovial fluid and blood of reactive arthritis patients, which suggests shared mechanisms of disease initiation. The disease-linked clones were reported as significantly enriched in matched synovial fluid samples from ankylosing spondylitis patients. A TCR beta motif made up of under ten highly homologous amino acid variants appeared to be characteristic of blood from ankylosing spondylitis patients. In peripheral blood, the disease-linked clones were found at relatively low frequencies and had a CD8+ phenotype.

Sequencing used an Illumina HiSeq 2500. Quantitative 5'-RACE with molecular barcodes was the method used to prepare the TCR beta libraries. On the study's bioinformatics: To identify disease-linked TCR variants, a new computational method was used, one built on a probabilistic model of VDJ rearrangement. Starting from the raw public reads, TCRdb applied fastp trimming at Q25, assembled clones with MiXCR and retained in-frame beta chains. One record per CDR3 amino acid sequence lists the most common genes and DNA. The V and J calls reflect TCRdb's pipeline rather than the authors' work. This sample holds about 510,000 distinct CDR3 sequences; about 5.2% were observed only once. Jointly, the top ten make up approximately 3.5% of the sample. The germline V gene (reference sequence) yields DFQATT for CDR1 and SNEGSKA for CDR2. The CDR3 sequence holds 15 residues, the cysteine and phenylalanine included. Left in the record is the CDR3 DNA by itself, 45 bases read in frame from the first base. Between the V and J ends, shortened by 4 bases and 2 bases respectively, the junction contains 17 bases.

The table lists this clonotype with many counts. There is no known antigen for this receptor. Qualities for individual bases were not recorded, and no much larger clone is one base off. The receptor comes from a male donor with ankylosing spondylitis. Sequences were obtained from blood, either unsorted or a sorted T cell fraction (not recorded which). Rearrangement joined TRBV20-1 to TRBJ1-2; too little of a D gene remains to name it. The nucleotide sequence reads as follows: TGCAGTGCTACGCTATGGGGAGGACTGAACTATGGCTACACCTTC. Protein translation: CSATLWGGLNYGYTF.